This T cell receptor (beta chain) was found in a study of vaccination and CD4 T cells after COVID-19. As for the study in general: Cells were stimulated with overlapping spike peptides from SARS-CoV-2, HCoV-NL63, HCoV-OC43 and HCoV-229E. Controls used CEFX viral epitopes (positive), HIV-1 Nef peptides (negative), or no peptide. Overall study findings and caveats: In convalescent patients, 304 of 307 vaccine-specific clones were mono-reactive for SARS-CoV-2 spike.

Germline V gene lookup returns CDR1 SGHNT and CDR2 YENEEA. The CDR3 runs 13 residues. V lost 5 bases, J lost 2 bases, and 2 bases stayed unmatched. Treatment defined: approximately nine-day PBMC culture with coronavirus spike peptide pools or control peptides (ViraFEST assay). The unexposed donor's CD4+ T cells were collected before the COVID-19 pandemic (2011-2018). Oncomine TCR Beta short-read sequencing was applied to DNA from cultured CD4+ T cells. DNA came from CD4+ T cells after culture. One entry per CDR3 protein results from TCRdb running MiXCR on the PCR reads. Of several thousand distinct CDR3 sequences in the sample, under 40% were seen once. This clonotype showed up just a few times. Its antigen is undetermined.

What was sequenced was CD4+ T cells from blood, cultured in vitro. This sequence originates from a human donor in good health. This rearrangement joins TRBV11-3 to TRBJ2-5; TRBD2 matches at 7 bases. The CDR3 is CASSGGVQETQYF. DNA of the CDR3: TGTGCCAGCAGCGGGGGGGTTCAAGAGACCCAGTACTTC.